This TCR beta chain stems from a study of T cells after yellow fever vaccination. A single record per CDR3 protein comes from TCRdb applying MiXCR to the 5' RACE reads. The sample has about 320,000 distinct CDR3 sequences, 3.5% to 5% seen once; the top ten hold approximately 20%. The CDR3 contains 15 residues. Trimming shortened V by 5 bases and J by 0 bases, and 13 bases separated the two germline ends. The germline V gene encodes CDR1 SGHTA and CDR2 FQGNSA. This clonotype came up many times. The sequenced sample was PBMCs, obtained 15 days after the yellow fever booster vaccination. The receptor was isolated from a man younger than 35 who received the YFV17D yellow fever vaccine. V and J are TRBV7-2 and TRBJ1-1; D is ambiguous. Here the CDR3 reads CASSGRFGMNTEAFF. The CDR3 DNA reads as TGTGCCAGCAGCGGCAGGTTTGGCATGAACACTGAAGCTTTCTTT.